This T cell receptor (beta chain) stems from a study of radiotherapy plus CTLA-4 blockade in lung cancer. This CDR3 comprises 19 residues. V was pared by 5 bases and J by 0 bases, with 22 bases between. Clones were read by immunoSEQ multiplex PCR, and TCRdb kept only the in-frame ones, dropping some. The table lists over 85,000 clones, about four fifths of them singletons, with roughly 23% in the top ten. This clone turned up a few times. The TCR sequence derives from a human donor with non-small cell lung cancer that progressed on radiotherapy plus ipilimumab. The V call is TRBV23-1, the J call TRBJ1-4, with D possibly matching TRBD1 (5 bases). TRBV23-1 is placed among ORFs of uncertain function. The starting material was peripheral blood, obtained from a patient treated with radiotherapy plus ipilimumab. The CDR3 DNA follows: TGCGCCAGCAGTTCTTCACCGCGGGGGGGGTATGCAACTAATGAAAAACTGTTTTTT. Amino acid sequence: CASSSSPRGGYATNEKLFF.